This T cell receptor beta chain was documented in a study of T cells in localized non-small cell lung cancer. Findings and caveats of the study: Adjacent uninvolved lung tissue had the highest T cell clonality, exceeding tumor.

The length of the CDR3 is 14 residues. With 7 bases removed from V and 6 bases from J, the gap between germline ends came to 19 bases. From germline, CDR1 is LNHDA and CDR2 SQIVND (reference sequence). On this clone: Its antigen remains unidentified.

Profiled with immunoSEQ multiplex PCR; TCRdb holds only in-frame clones, not every one. This sample has some 40,000 clones; more than 80% occur once, and the top ten carry approximately 7%. The rearrangement joins TRBV19 to TRBJ2-7, with D perhaps matching TRBD1 (5 bases). Sequenced here: peripheral blood, sampled before any cancer treatment. This sequence originates from a female donor of 60 years or more with stage I lung adenocarcinoma. The CDR3 DNA reads as TGTGCCAGTACGGTGGCAAAAGGGGTCGGCGAGCAGTACTTC. It codes for CASTVAKGVGEQYF.